This T cell receptor (beta chain) comes out of a study of cytomegalovirus exposure and HLA in healthy donors. CDR3 length equals 18 residues. Germline values: CDR1 SGHVS, CDR2 FNYEAQ. V was cut by 3 bases and J by 0 bases, with 15 bases left in between. The PCR employed 60 Vbeta primers together with 13 Jbeta primers. Sequenced by immunoSEQ multiplex PCR; TCRdb stores in-frame clones only, minus some. This sample has 80,000 to 130,000 clones, with around 76% found just once. On this clone itself: Its cognate antigen is unknown.

Findings and limits, study-wide: According to reports, the classifier identified cytomegalovirus status with high specificity and sensitivity. V- and J-gene trimming in TCR beta was tied to a missense DCLRE1C variant by an analysis performed later.

Sequencing input: PBMCs. This receptor was obtained from a woman between 45 and 60 years old in good health and CMV-seropositive. The genes are TRBV7-6 and TRBJ2-6; D is possibly TRBD1 (6 bases). DNA of the CDR3: TGTGCCAGCAGCTTGAGGGGACAAGCTACCTCTGGGGCCAACGTCCTGACTTTC. The encoded protein is CASSLRGQATSGANVLTF.